Sequencing of this TCR beta chain was carried out in a study of graft-versus-host responses after intestinal transplantation. Plating of approximately 200,000 CFSE-labeled responder cells was done together with approximately 200,000 irradiated, violet-dye-labeled stimulator cells. Sorting was performed after the reaction on proliferating CFSE-low CD3+CD4+ and CD3+CD8+ responders. Germline loops: CDR1 MNHNS, CDR2 SASEGT. Trimming took off 6 bases at V and 2 bases at J, with 14 bases between the two ends. The CDR3 is 14 amino acids. The method was immunoSEQ multiplex PCR; TCRdb's version includes in-frame clones alone and lacks a portion of them. This sample has about 20,000 clones, with about 45% found just once. This clone has more than one count but fewer than ten. Study findings and constraints: Peak circulating GvH clone levels tracked with early post-transplant HvG declines.

This TCR was sampled from a human patient who received an intestinal transplant. The J gene is TRBJ2-7, the V gene TRBV6-1; the D is unclear. Sequencing used alloreactive CD4+ T cells from a mixed lymphocyte reaction culture, obtained before intestinal transplant. Stated subset: CFSE-low proliferating T cells sorted from roughly 6-day pre-transplant mixed lymphocyte reaction (GvH or HvG direction). The CDR3 is CASRAPRTPYEQYF. DNA for the CDR3: TGTGCCAGCAGAGCCCCACGAACCCCCTACGAGCAGTACTTC.